This T cell receptor (beta chain) was profiled in a study of T cell responses to AZD1222 COVID-19 vaccine. Profiled with immunoSEQ multiplex PCR; TCRdb holds only in-frame clones, not every one. There are some 150,000 clones in the sample; more than 85% occur only once, and roughly 3.3% lies in the top ten. Trimming cost V 1 base and J 4 bases, with 10 bases left between them. CDR3 length: 14 residues. Germline loops: CDR1 SNHLY, CDR2 FYNNEI. This material consisted of peripheral blood, taken 28 days after the second AZD1222 dose. This sequence joins TRBV2 and TRBJ1-2; perhaps TRBD1 as D (5 bases). The sequence was collected from an adult who received the AZD1222 COVID-19 vaccine. CDR3 sequence (DNA): TGTGCCAGCAGTGAAGGGGACTGGACCTATGGCTACACCTTC. Protein: CASSEGDWTYGYTF.